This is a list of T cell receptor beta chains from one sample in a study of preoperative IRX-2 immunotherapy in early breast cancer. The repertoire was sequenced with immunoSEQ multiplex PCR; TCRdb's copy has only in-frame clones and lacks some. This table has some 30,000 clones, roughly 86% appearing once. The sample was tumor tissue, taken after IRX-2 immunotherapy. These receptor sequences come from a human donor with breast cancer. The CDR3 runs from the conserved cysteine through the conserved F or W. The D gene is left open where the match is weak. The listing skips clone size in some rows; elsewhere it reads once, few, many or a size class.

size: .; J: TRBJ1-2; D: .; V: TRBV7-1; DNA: TGTGCCAGCCATCCAAGCGGGCTCTATGGCTACACCTTC; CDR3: CASHPSGLYGYTF
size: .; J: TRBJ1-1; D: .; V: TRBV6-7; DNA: TGTGCCAGCAGCAAACTACAGGGAGGGGGGACTGAAGCTTTCTTT; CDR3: CASSKLQGGGTEAFF
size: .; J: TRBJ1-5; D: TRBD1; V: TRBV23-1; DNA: TGCGCCAGCAGCTTCTGGACAGGGAGAGGGGATCAGCCCCAGCATTTT; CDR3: CASSFWTGRGDQPQHF
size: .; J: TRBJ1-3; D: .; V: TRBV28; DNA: TGTGCCAGCAGTTTAACCGCGACCTCTGGAAACACCATATATTTT; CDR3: CASSLTATSGNTIYF
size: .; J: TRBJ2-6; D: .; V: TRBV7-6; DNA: TGTGCCAGCCACCGGGGGAATAGGGCCAACGTCCTGACTTTC; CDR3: CASHRGNRANVLTF
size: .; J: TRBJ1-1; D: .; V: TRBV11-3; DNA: TGTGCCAGCAGCTTAGTTGCAGGAGGCACTGAAGCTTTCTTT; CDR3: CASSLVAGGTEAFF
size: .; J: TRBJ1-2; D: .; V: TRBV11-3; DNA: TGTGCCAGCAGCACCAGGACAGACGCCTATGGCTACACCTTC; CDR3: CASSTRTDAYGYTF
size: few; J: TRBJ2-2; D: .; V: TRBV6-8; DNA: TGTGCCAGCAGGTCCGGGGCCGGCGGGGAGCTGTTTTTT; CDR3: CASRSGAGGELFF
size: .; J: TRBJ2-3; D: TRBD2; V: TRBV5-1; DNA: TGCGCCAGCAGCGTTAGCGGGGGGGCCACAGATACGCAGTATTTT; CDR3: CASSVSGGATDTQYF
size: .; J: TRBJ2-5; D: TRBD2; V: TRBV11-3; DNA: TGTGCCAGCAGCTTAGGCGGGGGGGGCCAAGAGACCCAGTACTTC; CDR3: CASSLGGGGQETQYF
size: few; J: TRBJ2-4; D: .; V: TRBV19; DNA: TGTGCCAGTAGTATAGAGGGGAGGGCCAAAAACATTCAGTACTTC; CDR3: CASSIEGRAKNIQYF
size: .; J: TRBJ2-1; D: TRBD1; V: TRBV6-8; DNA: TGTGCCAGCAGTCAGGGACAGGGGTACAATGAGCAGTTCTTC; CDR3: CASSQGQGYNEQFF
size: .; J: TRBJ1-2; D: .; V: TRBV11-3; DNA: TGTGCCAGCAGCCCGACGTTGTATAACTATGGCTACACCTTC; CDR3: CASSPTLYNYGYTF
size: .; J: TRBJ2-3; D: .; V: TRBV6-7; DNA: TGTGCCAGCAGCAGGGACACGGGGGTAGATACGCAGTATTTT; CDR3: CASSRDTGVDTQYF
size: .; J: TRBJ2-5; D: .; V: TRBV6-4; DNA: TGTGCCATCAGTGAGTCGGAGGGAACAGAGACCCAGTACTTC; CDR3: CAISESEGTETQYF
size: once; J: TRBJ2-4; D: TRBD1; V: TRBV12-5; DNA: TGTGCTAGTGGTCCGCGACAGGGGACGATAGCCAAAAACATTCAGTACTTC; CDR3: CASGPRQGTIAKNIQYF
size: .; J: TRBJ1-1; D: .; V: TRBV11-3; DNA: TGTGCCAGCAGCCCCACAACAGGGTTGAGCGAAGCTTTCTTT; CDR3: CASSPTTGLSEAFF
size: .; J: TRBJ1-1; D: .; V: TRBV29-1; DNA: TGCAGCGTTGCCGAAATGAACACTGAAGCTTTCTTT; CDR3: CSVAEMNTEAFF
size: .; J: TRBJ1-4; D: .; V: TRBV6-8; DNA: TGTGCCATCAGTGCGGCCAGCGGGGGGGATGAAAAACTGTTTTTT; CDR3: CAISAASGGDEKLFF
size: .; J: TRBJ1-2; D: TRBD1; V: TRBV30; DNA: TGTGCCTGGAGTGATTCCGGGACAGGGAATGGCTACACCTTC; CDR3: CAWSDSGTGNGYTF
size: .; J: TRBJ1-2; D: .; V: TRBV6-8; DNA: TGTGCCAGCTATATAACCGGGACACCCGTTCATGGCTACACCTTC; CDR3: CASYITGTPVHGYTF
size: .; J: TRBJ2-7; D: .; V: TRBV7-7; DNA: TGTGCCAGCAGCCGCGCAGTTAACACTGCTTCGGGGGACGAGCAGTACTTC; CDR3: CASSRAVNTASGDEQYF
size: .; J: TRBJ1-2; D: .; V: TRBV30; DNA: TGTGCCTGGATTTCCCTCGAGCCCTATGGCTACACCTTC; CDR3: CAWISLEPYGYTF
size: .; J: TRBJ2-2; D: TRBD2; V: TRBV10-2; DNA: TGCGCCAGCAGTGTTAAGACTAGCGGGGGGGAGAACACCGGGGAGCTGTTTTTT; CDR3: CASSVKTSGGENTGELFF
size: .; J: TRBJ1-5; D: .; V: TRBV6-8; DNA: TGTGCCAGCAGGACCGACAGTCGGAATCAGCCCCAGCATTTT; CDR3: CASRTDSRNQPQHF
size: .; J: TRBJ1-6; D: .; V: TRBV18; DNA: TGTGCCAGCTCACCCGACTTTGGAAATTCACCCCTCCACTTT; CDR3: CASSPDFGNSPLHF
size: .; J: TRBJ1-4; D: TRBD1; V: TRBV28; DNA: TGTGCCAGCAGTGTCAGGGGGACGTCTACCGGAAAACTGTTTTTT; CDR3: CASSVRGTSTGKLFF
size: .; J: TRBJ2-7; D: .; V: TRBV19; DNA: TGTGCCAGTAGTATGGAAGCGGGTGCCATGTACGAGCAGTACTTC; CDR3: CASSMEAGAMYEQYF
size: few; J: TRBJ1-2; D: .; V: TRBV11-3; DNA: TGTGCCAGCAGTCCGGCCCTCGGGGGCAACTATGGCTACACCTTC; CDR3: CASSPALGGNYGYTF
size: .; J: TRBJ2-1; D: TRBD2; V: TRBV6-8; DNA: TGTGCCAGCAGTTGGGGACTAGCGGGAGGCAATGAGCAGTTCTTC; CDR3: CASSWGLAGGNEQFF
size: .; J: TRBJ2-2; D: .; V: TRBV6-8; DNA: TGTGCCAGCAGAGATGTGGGGAAAGCCGGGGAGCTGTTTTTT; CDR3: CASRDVGKAGELFF
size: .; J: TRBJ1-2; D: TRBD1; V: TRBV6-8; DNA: TGTGCCAGCAGTTACCTGGGACAGGGTAGAGACGGCTACACCTTC; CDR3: CASSYLGQGRDGYTF
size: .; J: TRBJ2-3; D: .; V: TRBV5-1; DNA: TGCGCCAGCAGCCCTACAGCGGAGAACACAGATACGCAGTATTTT; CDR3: CASSPTAENTDTQYF
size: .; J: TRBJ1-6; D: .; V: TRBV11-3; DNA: TGTGCCAGCAGCTTAGGGGGCCCCCATAATTCACCCCTCCACTTT; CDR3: CASSLGGPHNSPLHF
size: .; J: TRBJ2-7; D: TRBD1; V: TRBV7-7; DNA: TGTGCCAGCAGCCCTTTTGGGACAGGGGCCTACGAGCAGTACTTC; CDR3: CASSPFGTGAYEQYF
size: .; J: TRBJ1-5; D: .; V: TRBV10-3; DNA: TGTGCCATCAGTGAGTCGAGAGTCGTTGAGGGGGAGAGCAATCAGCCCCAGCATTTT; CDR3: CAISESRVVEGESNQPQHF
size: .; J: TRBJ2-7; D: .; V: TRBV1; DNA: TGCGCCAGCAGCCAAGGGGCAAGCTCCTACGAGCAGTACTTC; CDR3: CASSQGASSYEQYF
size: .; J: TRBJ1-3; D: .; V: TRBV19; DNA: TGTGCCAGTAGTATTCTCGACGGATCTGGAAACACCATATATTTT; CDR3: CASSILDGSGNTIYF
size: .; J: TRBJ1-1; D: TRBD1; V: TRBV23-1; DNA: TGCGCCAGCAGCTTATACAGGGGCACTGAAGCTTTCTTT; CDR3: CASSLYRGTEAFF
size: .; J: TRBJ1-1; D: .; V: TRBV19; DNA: TGTGCCAGTAGCGCAAGCCCAGGAAGCGTTGAAGCTTTCTTT; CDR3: CASSASPGSVEAFF
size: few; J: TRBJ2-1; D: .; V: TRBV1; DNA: TGCGCCAGCAGCCAAGATCAAGGGGACGATGAGCAGTTCTTC; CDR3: CASSQDQGDDEQFF
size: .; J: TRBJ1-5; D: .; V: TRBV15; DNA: TGTGCCACCAGCAGAGGGGGGGCCCGATTTGCCCAGCATTTT; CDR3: CATSRGGARFAQHF
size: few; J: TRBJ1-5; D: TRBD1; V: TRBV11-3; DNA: TGTGCCAGCAGCTTGGGTACAGGGGACCCTAATCAGCCCCAGCATTTT; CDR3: CASSLGTGDPNQPQHF
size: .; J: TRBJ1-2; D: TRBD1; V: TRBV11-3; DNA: TGTGCCAGCAGCTTGGGCGGACAGGGGGCATTCGGCGGCTACACCTTC; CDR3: CASSLGGQGAFGGYTF
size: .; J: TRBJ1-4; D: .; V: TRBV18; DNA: TGTGCCAGCTCCCTGGACAGCAATGAAAAACTGTTTTTT; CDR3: CASSLDSNEKLFF
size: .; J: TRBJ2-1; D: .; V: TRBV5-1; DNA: TGCGCCAGCAGCTTGAGGGGAGATTTGGATGAGCAGTTCTTC; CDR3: CASSLRGDLDEQFF
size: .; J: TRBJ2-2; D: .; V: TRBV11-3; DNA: TGTGCCAGCAGCCCAAGATTAGGACCGGGCCGGGAGCTGTTTTTT; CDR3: CASSPRLGPGRELFF